These 15 T cell receptor beta chains came from one sample sequenced in a study of blood T cell repertoires in COVID-19. The data were produced by immunoSEQ multiplex PCR, yet TCRdb's version contains in-frame clones alone and is incomplete. The table shows over 85,000 clones, with nearly 90% occurring only once. Sequencing input: peripheral blood. The receptors come from a man in his forties or fifties with active COVID-19.

This rearrangement joins TRBV14 to TRBJ1-6; D is unclear. Trimming left V 0 bases short and J 3 bases short, with 6 bases between. The CDR3 has 15 residues. Germline loops: CDR1 SGHDN, CDR2 FVKESK. The chain's CDR3 is CASSQDPGYNSPLHF. Written as DNA, the CDR3 is TGTGCCAGCAGCCAAGATCCAGGCTATAATTCACCCCTCCACTTT.

V gene TRBV7-9 combines with J gene TRBJ2-1; D might be TRBD2 (6 bases). CDR1 and CDR2 from the germline V gene are SEHNR and FQNEAQ (reference sequence). This CDR3 contains 15 residues. Trimming shortened V by 1 base and J by 4 bases, and 11 bases separated the two germline ends. CDR3 sequence: CASSLGTGTYNEQFF. The CDR3 DNA reads as TGTGCCAGCAGCTTAGGGACCGGGACTTACAATGAGCAGTTCTTC.

V usage is TRBV10-3 and J usage is TRBJ2-7; TRBD1 agrees at 8 bases. V shed 11 bases, J shed 2 bases, and the junction held 11 bases outside the gene matches. The CDR3 is made up of 14 amino acids. Germline assignment: CDR1 ENHRY and CDR2 SYGVKD. Here the CDR3 reads CAARPETGAYEQYF. The DNA for the CDR3 is TGTGCCGCCCGCCCCGAGACAGGGGCCTACGAGCAGTACTTC.

J is TRBJ1-6 and V is TRBV9; 7 positions agree with TRBD1. The germline V gene encodes CDR1 SGDLS and CDR2 YYNGEE. The CDR3 is 15 residues long. J was trimmed by 7 bases and V by 3 bases; bases with no gene match: 7. This CDR3 reads CASSAGTDPNSPLHF. CDR3 nucleotides: TGTGCCAGCAGCGCGGGGACAGACCCAAATTCACCCCTCCACTTT.

The CDR3 spells CATSLRGGEKLFF. DNA for the CDR3: TGTGCCACCAGCCTCCGGGGAGGGGAAAAACTGTTTTTT. The rearrangement links TRBV15 to TRBJ1-4; D remains ambiguous. V was pared by 5 bases and J by 8 bases, with 12 bases between. The CDR3 is 13 amino acids. CDR1 is LNHNV, CDR2 YYDKDF, per germline (reference sequence).

The J gene is TRBJ2-5, the V gene TRBV5-1; TRBD1 agrees at 10 bases. Germline V gene sequence: CDR1 SGHRS, CDR2 YFSETQ. The CDR3 is 15 amino acids. V trimming: 3 bases; J trimming: 5 bases; junction bases outside the gene matches: 7. CDR3 loop: CASSSATGQGETQYF. Here the CDR3 DNA reads TGCGCCAGCAGCTCAGCAACGGGACAGGGGGAGACCCAGTACTTC.

The genes are TRBV13 and TRBJ2-7; a weak D match, TRBD1 (5 bases). CDR1 and CDR2 (germline): PRHDT, FYEKMQ (reference sequence). The CDR3 spans 16 residues. The V gene lost 1 base and the J gene lost 7 bases, with 20 bases spanning the gap. In DNA form, the CDR3 reads TGTGCCAGCAGCTTAGACCAGCAGGGAAAGATGAGAGAGCAGTACTTC. This encodes CASSLDQQGKMREQYF.

The J gene is TRBJ2-1, the V gene TRBV5-1; D possibly corresponds to TRBD1 (6 bases). The V end was cut by 3 bases, the J end by 7 bases, with 14 bases between. CDR1 is SGHRS, CDR2 YFSETQ, per germline. The CDR3 totals 14 residues. As DNA, the CDR3 is TGCGCCAGCAGCTCAAGCCAGGGGCGTAATGAGCAGTTCTTC. Its protein product is CASSSSQGRNEQFF.

V usage is TRBV18 and J usage is TRBJ2-6, with 8 bases lining up with TRBD1. This CDR3 has 16 amino acids. Germline CDR1 and CDR2: KGHSH and LQKENI. V lost 3 bases and J lost 0; bases outside the gene matches: 1. Here the CDR3 DNA reads TGTGCCAGCTCACCCGGGACAGGCTCTGGGGCCAACGTCCTGACTTTC. It translates to CASSPGTGSGANVLTF. Full variable domain (missing parts from reference TRBV18 and TRBJ2-6): NAGVMQNPRHLVRRRGQEARLRCSPMKGHSHVYWYRQLPEEGLKFMVYLQKENIIDESGMPKERFSAEFPKEGPSILRIQQVVRGDSAAYFCASSPGTGSGANVLTFGAGSRLTVL.

This chain links TRBV5-6 with TRBJ1-6, with D tentatively TRBD1 (5 bases). Trimming pared 4 bases from V and 13 bases from J, leaving 18 bases between. The CDR3 covers 14 residues. Per the germline V gene, CDR1 is SGHDT and CDR2 is YYEEEE. In DNA, the CDR3 is TGTGCCAGCAGCGCGGGACGGATAATTCTTCCCCTCCACTTT. This translates into CASSAGRIILPLHF.

For the CDR3, the DNA is TGTGCCAGCAGTTCGACAGGGTTAGGGTCCTACGAGCAGTACTTC. Encoded protein: CASSSTGLGSYEQYF. The V and J genes are TRBV2 and TRBJ2-7; 7 bases match TRBD1. The CDR3 totals 15 residues. V lost 5 bases, J lost 1 base, and 8 bases stayed unmatched. The V gene's germline CDR1 is SNHLY and CDR2 FYNNEI.

The V and J genes are TRBV10-3 and TRBJ1-1, with 10 bases identical to TRBD1. There are 16 residues in the CDR3. J gave up 5 bases and V 3 bases, and 9 bases lay outside the gene matches. Germline V lookup: CDR1 ENHRY, CDR2 SYGVKD. The CDR3: CAISDSRTGGGTEAFF. The CDR3 bases are TGTGCCATCAGTGACTCAAGGACAGGGGGGGGGACTGAAGCTTTCTTT.

This sequence joins TRBV19 and TRBJ2-3; 10 bases fit TRBD1. Trimming cost V 7 bases and J 4 bases; bases outside gene matches: 8. This CDR3 has 15 amino acids. The germline gives CDR1 LNHDA, CDR2 SQIVND (reference sequence). DNA of the CDR3: TGTGCCAGTACCCCGGGGGACAGGGGATCAGATACGCAGTATTTT. Translating gives CASTPGDRGSDTQYF.

V gene TRBV7-2 combines with J gene TRBJ1-6; perhaps TRBD1 as D (6 bases). Germline assignment: CDR1 SGHTA and CDR2 FQGNSA. The CDR3 has 15 amino acids. Trimming left V 5 bases short and J 6 bases short, with 14 bases between. The CDR3 here is CASSPRGQTNSPLHF. CDR3 DNA: TGTGCCAGCAGCCCCAGAGGACAGACTAATTCACCCCTCCACTTT.

The chain links TRBV19 to TRBJ1-2; tentatively, D is TRBD1 (6 bases). Trimming pared 2 bases from V and 6 bases from J, leaving 10 bases between. This CDR3 spans 13 amino acids. The germline CDR1 and CDR2 sequences are LNHDA and SQIVND (reference sequence). The CDR3 reads CASSIQDSDGYTF. CDR3 coding DNA: TGTGCCAGTAGTATACAGGACAGTGATGGCTACACCTTC.